This T cell receptor beta chain was profiled in a study of cytotoxic CD8 clonotypes in ibrutinib-treated CLL. The wider study: Across the patients, about a dozen were relapsed/refractory, approximately 15 treatment-naive and roughly 17 IGHV unmutated. Overall study findings and caveats: T-cell clonality at baseline went above that of age-matched healthy donors and rose and fell with circulating CD8+ T-cell counts.

The table came from immunoSEQ multiplex PCR; TCRdb's copy has only in-frame clones and leaves some out. The data show 110,000 to 150,000 clones, with about 80% seen just once and 5% to 5.5% held by the top ten. Germline values: CDR1 KGHSH, CDR2 LQKENI. There are 17 residues in the CDR3. The J segment lost 6 bases and the V segment lost 3 bases, leaving 13 bases of the junction unmatched. As regards this clone: Its antigen is undetermined.

The genes are TRBV18 and TRBJ2-2; 7 nucleotides line up with TRBD1. This clonotype originated in a human donor with chronic lymphocytic leukemia. The material sequenced was PBMCs, taken after 24 months of ibrutinib treatment. The CDR3 here is CASSPRGLTLGAGELFF. In DNA form, the CDR3 reads TGTGCCAGCTCACCGAGGGGGCTAACCCTCGGGGCCGGGGAGCTGTTTTTT.